The 25 T cell receptor beta chains listed next were all sequenced from one sample in a study of regulatory T cells in long-lasting Graves disease. Time point meaning: newly diagnosed GD, antithyroid drugs for less than 3 months. TCR sequences were obtained from RNA taken from PBMCs. Investigators prepared the TCR beta libraries by applying iRepertoire HTBI primers and Arm-PCR of CDR3 regions. TCRdb reprocessed the multiplex PCR reads with MiXCR, giving one entry per CDR3 protein. The repertoire includes hundreds of thousands of distinct CDR3 sequences, 12% of them detected once, and roughly 8.9% sits in the top ten. This same sample was also taken into another study, of T cells in Graves' hyperthyroidism and ophthalmopathy.

The material was peripheral blood mononuclear cells (PBMCs), obtained at new diagnosis, from a patient treated with antithyroid drugs. These receptors all stem from a woman in her twenties or thirties with Graves disease.

Ten or more counts support this clonotype. V gene TRBV12-3 or TRBV12-4 combines with J gene TRBJ1-2, with D unclear. Trimming stripped 4 bases from V and 0 bases from J, with 12 bases between. The CDR3 sequence is 15 residues long. CDR3 nucleotide sequence: TGTGCCAGCAGTTCAACCCCCACCACTAACTATGGCTACACCTTC. Translated, it gives CASSSTPTTNYGYTF.

The rearrangement joins TRBV15 to TRBJ1-4; TRBD1 might be the D (6 bases). This CDR3 region has 15 residues. In germline, CDR1 is LNHNV, CDR2 YYDKDF (reference sequence). V lost 5 bases and J 6 bases, leaving 16 bases between the germline ends. CDR3 DNA: TGTGCCACCAGCGGGAACAGGGCCGGAGATGAAAAACTGTTTTTT. Protein product: CATSGNRAGDEKLFF.

CDR3 amino acids: CASSEGVGLAGVMTTYEQYF. CDR3 DNA sequence: TGTGCCAGCAGTGAAGGCGTAGGACTAGCGGGGGTGATGACAACCTACGAGCAGTACTTC. The chain is built from TRBV6-2 or TRBV6-3 and TRBJ2-7, with 13 nucleotides matching TRBD2. From germline, CDR1 is MNHEY and CDR2 SVGEGT. This CDR3 comprises 20 residues. The junction had 18 bases not matched to a gene; V was cut back by 5 bases and J by 2 bases.

This clonotype was seen at least ten times. V and J are TRBV12-3 or TRBV12-4 and TRBJ2-7, with D tentatively TRBD1 (5 bases). The CDR3 runs 13 residues. Trimming removed 3 bases from V and 5 bases from J, with 11 bases in between. The DNA for the CDR3 is TGTGCCAGCAGTTTTGAAAGGGGCGACGAGCAGTACTTC. It translates to CASSFERGDEQYF.

This clonotype occurred many times. The chain uses TRBV27 and TRBJ2-7, with 8 positions matching TRBD2. The CDR3 sequence is 14 residues long. V shed 3 bases, J shed 3 bases, and the junction held 4 bases outside the gene matches. From germline, CDR1 is MNHEY and CDR2 SMNVEV (reference sequence). CDR3 sequence (DNA): TGTGCCAGCAGTTTTGCCGGGAGGGTCTACGAGCAGTACTTC. It specifies CASSFAGRVYEQYF.

CDR3 nucleotides: TGCAGTGCGTTAGGTGGTTGGAGCAATCAGCCCCAGCATTTT. It is translated as CSALGGWSNQPQHF. The V gene is TRBV20-1, the J gene TRBJ1-5; D ambiguous. CDR1 and CDR2 (germline): DFQATT, SNEGSKA (reference sequence). The CDR3 contains 14 residues. The ends were cut back, 6 bases at V and 1 base at J, with 13 bases in the middle.

This clonotype was recorded at least ten times. The CDR3 reads CASSGAGNNEQFF. The CDR3 region has the DNA TGTGCCAGCAGCGGAGCGGGAAACAATGAGCAGTTCTTC. The chain recombines TRBV12-3 or TRBV12-4 with TRBJ2-1; 7 nucleotides match TRBD2. The V gene end was trimmed by 6 bases and the J gene end by 5 bases; junction bases not matched to a gene: 4. The CDR3 has 13 residues.

This clonotype showed up many times. The chain links TRBV2 to TRBJ2-7; D perhaps matches TRBD1 (6 bases). Germline loops: CDR1 SNHLY, CDR2 FYNNEI. The CDR3 runs to 15 residues. Deletions cut 3 bases from V and 1 base from J, with 13 bases between. The CDR3 nucleotides read TGTGCCAGCAGTGAGAGCAGGGGCCCATCCTACGAGCAGTACTTC. Its protein product is CASSESRGPSYEQYF.

The chain couples TRBV28 to TRBJ2-5, with 10 bases that match TRBD2. Germline V lookup: CDR1 MDHEN, CDR2 SYDVKM. The junction had 6 bases not matched to a gene; V was cut back by 6 bases and J by 5 bases. This CDR3 has 14 residues. The CDR3 protein is CASRRGLAVETQYF. CDR3 DNA sequence: TGTGCCAGCAGACGAGGACTAGCGGTCGAGACCCAGTACTTC.

Concerning this clonotype itself: Given a much more abundant clone one base away, this may be a read error. V and J are TRBV5-1 and TRBJ2-1; possibly TRBD2 for D (6 bases). There are 14 residues in the CDR3. The germline CDR1 and CDR2 sequences are SGHRS and YFSETQ. The CDR3 DNA sequence: TGCGCCAGCAGTACAGGACTATTTTACAATGAGCAGGTCTTC. It translates to CASSTGLFYNEQVF.

In its sample, this clonotype was seen many times. The chain couples TRBV12-3 or TRBV12-4 to TRBJ2-2, with D unresolved. The CDR3 has 13 amino acids. V lost 3 bases, J lost 5 bases, and 7 bases lay in between. In DNA, the CDR3 is TGTGCCAGCAGTTTGGACGGAACCGGGGAGCTGTTTTTT. It translates to CASSLDGTGELFF.

This clonotype was detected only a few times. The chain carries TRBV4-3 and TRBJ2-3; no reliable D call. The CDR3 is 14 residues long. The germline V gene has CDR1 LGHNA and CDR2 YSLEER. V was pared by 4 bases and J by 2 bases, with 10 bases between. Here the CDR3 reads CASSRWSATDTQYF. CDR3 DNA sequence: TGCGCCAGCAGCCGTTGGTCAGCCACAGATACGCAGTATTTT.

This clonotype has a count of ten or more. The V gene is TRBV4-1, the J gene TRBJ2-3, with 14 bases matching TRBD2. The germline CDR1 and CDR2 sequences are MGHRA and YSYEKL. CDR3 length: 17 amino acids. Unmatched junction bases numbered 9, after V lost 6 bases and J lost 4 bases. The CDR3 region is CASSLGLAGVSADTQYF. DNA for the CDR3: TGCGCCAGCAGTCTGGGACTAGCGGGAGTTTCGGCAGATACGCAGTATTTT.

This clonotype showed up many times. The chain links TRBV12-3 or TRBV12-4 to TRBJ2-1, with 7 bases aligning to TRBD2. CDR3 size: 14 residues. V was pared by 6 bases and J by 2 bases, with 4 bases of the junction left unmatched. CDR3 DNA: TGTGCCAGCAGCCAAGCGGGGACCTACAATGAGCAGTTCTTC. This translates into CASSQAGTYNEQFF.

To note about this clonotype: A much larger clone differs by one base, so this may be a read error. The chain is built from TRBV2 and TRBJ1-5; no definite D call. Trimming took off 2 bases at V and 0 bases at J, with 2 bases between the two ends. Per germline, CDR1 SNHLY and CDR2 FYNNEI. The CDR3 has 13 amino acids. The CDR3 bases are TGTGCCAGCAGTGAAAGTAGCAATCAGCCCCAGCATTTT. Protein: CASSESSNQPQHF. Based on the CDR3 plus reference TRBV2 and TRBJ1-5, the full variable domain is EPEVTQTPSHQVTQMGQEVILRCVPISNHLYFYWYRQILGQKVEFLVSFYNNEISEKSEIFDDQFSVERPDGSNFTLKIRSTKLEDSAMYFCASSESSNQPQHFGDGTRLSIL.

About this clonotype: The junction does not match germline at one end; this may be a read error. The CDR3 loop is CASSLVRDGNLPLHF. The CDR3 nucleotides are TGTGCCAGCAGTTTGGTCCGGGACGGAAATTTACCCCTCCACTTT. The chain has TRBV27 and TRBJ1-6; tentatively, D is TRBD1 (5 bases). Per germline, CDR1 MNHEY and CDR2 SMNVEV (reference sequence). The CDR3 is 15 residues long.

Worth noting for this clonotype: A far larger clone is off by one base, so a read error is likely. The CDR3 is CASKRAVGQGHNEQFF. In nucleotides, the CDR3 is TGTGCCAGCAAAAGGGCGGTGGGACAGGGGCACAATGAGCAGTTCTTC. The V call is TRBV11-2, the J call TRBJ2-1, with 10 bases aligning to TRBD1. The junction had 11 bases not matched to a gene; V was cut back by 7 bases and J by 5 bases. Per germline, CDR1 SGHAT and CDR2 FQNNGV. The CDR3 is 16 amino acids.

This clonotype was counted ten times or more. This chain connects TRBV2 to TRBJ1-4; D gene unclear. The V end was cut by 4 bases, the J end by 4 bases, with 1 base between. The CDR3 totals 11 residues. In germline, CDR1 is SNHLY, CDR2 FYNNEI. CDR3 DNA: TGTGCCAGCAGTGTTAATGAAAAACTGTTTTTT. It translates to CASSVNEKLFF. Full variable domain (rest looked up from reference TRBV2 and TRBJ1-4): EPEVTQTPSHQVTQMGQEVILRCVPISNHLYFYWYRQILGQKVEFLVSFYNNEISEKSEIFDDQFSVERPDGSNFTLKIRSTKLEDSAMYFCASSVNEKLFFGSGTQLSVL.

At least ten counts were recorded for this clonotype. Germline and junction disagree at one end, which may indicate a read error. The rearrangement links TRBV28 to TRBJ2-4, with TRBD1 identical over 9 bases. Germline-derived CDR1 and CDR2 are MDHEN and SYDVKM. The length of the CDR3 is 13 residues. This CDR3 reads CASSLVHSQGADF. The CDR3 nucleotides read TGTGCCAGCAGTTTAGTACACTCACAGGGGGCGGACTTC.

In the case of this clonotype: A single base separates this from a much larger clone, so it may be a read error. The V call is TRBV7-2, the J call TRBJ1-4; D remains ambiguous. CDR1 and CDR2 (germline): SGHTA, FQGNSA. The CDR3 spans 14 residues. CDR3 loop: CASSLEGNGEKLCF. As DNA, the CDR3 is TGTGCCAGCAGCTTGGAAGGGAATGGTGAAAAACTGTGTTTT.

This chain joins TRBV27 and TRBJ2-1; TRBD2 aligns across 12 bases. This CDR3 region has 13 residues. Germline V CDR1 and CDR2: MNHEY, SMNVEV (reference sequence). The V gene end was trimmed by 8 bases and the J gene end by 9 bases; junction bases not matched to a gene: 5. CDR3 loop: CASSLAGGCEQFF. In DNA form, the CDR3 reads TGTGCCAGCTCACTAGCGGGAGGCTGTGAGCAGTTCTTC.

This clonotype has a count of ten or more. The chain combines TRBV2 with TRBJ2-3, with D possibly TRBD2 on 5 matching bases. CDR1 and CDR2 (germline): SNHLY, FYNNEI. This CDR3 spans 14 amino acids. The V gene lost 6 bases and the J gene lost 0 bases, with 10 bases spanning the gap. CDR3 nucleotide sequence: TGTGCCAGCAGACCCCCGGGAAGCACAGATACGCAGTATTTT. Its translation is CASRPPGSTDTQYF.

The table lists this clonotype with many counts. This chain links TRBV27 with TRBJ2-5; D is possibly TRBD1 or TRBD2 (5 bases each). Germline V gene lookup returns CDR1 MNHEY and CDR2 SMNVEV (reference sequence). V gave up 0 bases and J gave up 9 bases, with 17 bases separating them. The CDR3 runs 15 residues. The CDR3 region has the DNA TGTGCCAGCAGTTTATCGGACGGGACGAGGGTGGCCCAGTACTTC. This gives the protein CASSLSDGTRVAQYF.

This clonotype was picked up a small number of times. This chain uses TRBV2 with TRBJ2-5; weak D call: TRBD1 (6 bases). The CDR3 spans 14 residues. The germline V gene encodes CDR1 SNHLY and CDR2 FYNNEI. Between the trimmed V and J ends, which lost 4 bases and 7 bases, there was a span of 16 bases. For the CDR3, the DNA is TGTGCCAGCAGTGGGGGGCAGGGCGGGCGGACCCAGTACTTC. Protein: CASSGGQGGRTQYF.

The chain employs TRBV19 and TRBJ1-5, with no clear D. Germline CDR1 and CDR2: LNHDA and SQIVND (reference sequence). V lost 3 bases and J 3 bases, leaving 9 bases between the germline ends. CDR3 length equals 14 residues. DNA for the CDR3: TGTGCCAGTAGTATCGCGGGAAACAATCAGCCCCAGCATTTT. Amino acids: CASSIAGNNQPQHF.